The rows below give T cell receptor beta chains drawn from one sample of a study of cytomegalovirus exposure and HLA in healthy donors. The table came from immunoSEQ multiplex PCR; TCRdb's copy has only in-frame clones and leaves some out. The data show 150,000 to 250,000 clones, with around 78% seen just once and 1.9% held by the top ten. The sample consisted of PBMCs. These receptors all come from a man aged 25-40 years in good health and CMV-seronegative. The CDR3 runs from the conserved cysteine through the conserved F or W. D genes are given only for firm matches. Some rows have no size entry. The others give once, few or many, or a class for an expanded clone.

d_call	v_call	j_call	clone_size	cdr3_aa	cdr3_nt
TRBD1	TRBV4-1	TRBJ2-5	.	CASSPRGPGTGILETQYF	TGCGCCAGCAGCCCCCGCGGCCCCGGGACAGGGATTTTGGAGACCCAGTACTTC
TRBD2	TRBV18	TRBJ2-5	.	CASSPGTSGRRETQYF	TGTGCCAGCTCACCCGGGACTAGCGGGAGGCGAGAGACCCAGTACTTC
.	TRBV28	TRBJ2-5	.	CASQGRKKETQYF	TGTGCCAGCCAGGGCAGGAAGAAAGAGACCCAGTACTTC
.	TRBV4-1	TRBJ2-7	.	CASSQGNSGSYEQYF	TGCGCCAGCAGCCAAGGGAATAGCGGCTCCTACGAGCAGTACTTC
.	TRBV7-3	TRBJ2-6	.	CASSHGGNLGANVLTF	TGTGCCAGCAGCCATGGGGGGAACCTTGGGGCCAACGTCCTGACTTTC
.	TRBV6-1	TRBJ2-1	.	CASSEVGGSYNEQFF	TGTGCCAGCAGTGAAGTCGGGGGAAGTTACAATGAGCAGTTCTTC
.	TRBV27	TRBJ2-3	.	CATRVLAGADTQYF	TGTGCCACCAGGGTGTTGGCGGGCGCAGATACGCAGTATTTT
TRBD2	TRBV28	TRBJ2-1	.	CASSQTGLAGERSSYNEQFF	TGTGCCAGCAGTCAGACGGGACTAGCGGGAGAAAGGAGCTCCTACAATGAGCAGTTCTTC
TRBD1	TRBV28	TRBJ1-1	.	CASSAGGGMNTEAFF	TGTGCCAGCAGTGCAGGGGGAGGAATGAACACTGAAGCTTTCTTT
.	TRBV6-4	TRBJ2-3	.	CASSDFSGSTDTQYF	TGTGCCAGCAGTGACTTCAGCGGGAGCACAGATACGCAGTATTTT
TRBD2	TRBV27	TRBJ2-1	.	CASSSYSGTYAGEQFF	TGTGCCAGCAGTTCGTATAGCGGGACCTATGCGGGTGAGCAGTTCTTC
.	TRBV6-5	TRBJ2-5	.	CASSFLQGEETQYF	TGTGCCAGCAGTTTTCTACAGGGAGAGGAGACCCAGTACTTC
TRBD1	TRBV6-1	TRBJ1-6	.	CASTEWDRVNSPLHF	TGTGCCAGCACCGAGTGGGACAGGGTTAATTCACCCCTCCACTTT
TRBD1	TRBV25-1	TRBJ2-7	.	CASSARTGGYIPYEQYF	TGTGCCAGCAGTGCACGGACAGGGGGATATATCCCGTACGAGCAGTACTTC
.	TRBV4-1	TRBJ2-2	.	CASSQPTGLTGELFF	TGCGCCAGCAGCCAACCAACAGGGCTCACCGGGGAGCTGTTTTTT
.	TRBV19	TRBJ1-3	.	CASRSSGLSGNTIYF	TGTGCCAGTAGAAGTTCCGGTCTCTCTGGAAACACCATATATTTT
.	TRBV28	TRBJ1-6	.	CASSHSQGLSPLHF	TGTGCCAGCAGCCATAGTCAGGGGCTTTCACCCCTCCACTTT
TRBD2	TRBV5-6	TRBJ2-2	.	CASSLGGLAFGELFF	TGTGCCAGCAGCTTGGGGGGACTAGCTTTCGGGGAGCTGTTTTTT
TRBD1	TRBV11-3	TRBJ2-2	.	CASSRDRATGELFF	TGTGCCAGCAGCCGAGACAGGGCCACCGGGGAGCTGTTTTTT
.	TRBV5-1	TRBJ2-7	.	CASSLEAGDYEQYF	TGCGCCAGCAGCTTGGAGGCAGGGGACTACGAGCAGTACTTC
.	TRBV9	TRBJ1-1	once	CASSRLTEAFF	TGTGCCAGCAGCCGTTTAACTGAAGCTTTCTTT
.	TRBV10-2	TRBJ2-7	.	CASIRDNSYEQYF	TGCGCCAGCATTAGGGACAACTCCTACGAGCAGTACTTC
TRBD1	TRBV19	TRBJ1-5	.	CASEGQYSNQPQHF	TGTGCCAGCGAGGGACAGTATAGCAATCAGCCCCAGCATTTT
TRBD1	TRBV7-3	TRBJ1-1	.	CASRKQGENTEAFF	TGTGCCAGCAGGAAACAGGGGGAGAACACTGAAGCTTTCTTT
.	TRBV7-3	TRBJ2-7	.	CASSLRGGSSYEQYF	TGTGCCAGCAGCTTGCGCGGCGGGTCCTCCTACGAGCAGTACTTC
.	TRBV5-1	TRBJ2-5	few	CASSLEGLTSQETQYF	TGCGCCAGCAGCTTGGAGGGACTGACGTCCCAAGAGACCCAGTACTTC
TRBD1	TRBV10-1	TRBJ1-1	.	CASSQDRVNTEAFF	TGCGCCAGCAGTCAAGACAGGGTGAACACTGAAGCTTTCTTT
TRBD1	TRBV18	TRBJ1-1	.	CASSNDMDREAFF	TGTGCCAGCTCAAACGACATGGACAGGGAAGCTTTCTTT
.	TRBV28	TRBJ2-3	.	CASRDSTDTQYF	TGTGCCAGCCGGGATAGCACAGATACGCAGTATTTT
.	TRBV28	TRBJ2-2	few	CASSLPNSLTGELFF	TGTGCCAGCAGTTTACCTAACTCCCTCACCGGGGAGCTGTTTTTT
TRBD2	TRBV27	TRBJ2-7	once	CASSPGTSGPYEQYF	TGTGCCAGCAGTCCGGGGACTAGCGGGCCCTACGAGCAGTACTTC